The T cell receptor beta chain described here comes from a study of Ad26.COV2.S vaccination and SARS-CoV-2 variants. This CDR3 has 14 residues. Germline-derived CDR1 and CDR2 are SEHNR and FQNEAQ (reference sequence). Unmatched junction bases numbered 10, after V lost 10 bases and J lost 6 bases. Data came from immunoSEQ multiplex PCR; TCRdb stores just in-frame clones and leaves some out. The data show about 350,000 clones, 92% seen once. Notes on this clone: Its antigen is unidentified.

The study's findings and limits: Placebo recipients showed lower spike-specific TCR breadth than vaccinees. Reported findings describe substantial breadth in spike-specific CD8+ and CD4+ T cell responses following vaccination.

Sample: peripheral blood, taken after recovery from COVID-19. V is TRBV7-9 and J is TRBJ2-2, with 8 bases identical to TRBD2. The clonotype originates from a human donor who had recovered from COVID-19. The DNA for the CDR3 is TGTGCCACCCGGGGGGGGCCCTCTCCCGGGGAGCTGTTTTTT. Translating gives CATRGGPSPGELFF.